The clone carrying this T cell receptor beta chain showed up just once. Naive CD8 cells lacked CD45RO, underwent positive selection for CCR7 and left out terminally differentiated effector memory CD45RA+ cells. The sample originates from a study of shared clonotypes between healthy human individuals. The CDR3 is 13 residues long. V shed 5 bases and J shed 4 bases, with 11 bases lying between them. Germline V gene sequence: CDR1 SGHNT, CDR2 YENEEA. Deep-level assay runs were performed. In the original processing: From ImmunoSEQ came sequences covering only the junction and carrying no quality scores, so filtering differed. Repertoires were generated with immunoSEQ multiplex PCR, while TCRdb's copy carries only in-frame clones and drops some. The V and J calls and clone size were taken over from that table, and D and trimming were inferred from the DNA. Altogether millions of clones are present, around 96% being singletons, with the ten largest covering about 1.1%.

The sequence was collected from a man between 18 and 29 years old in good health. This chain links TRBV11-3 with TRBJ1-1; D not certain. Sample: naive CD8+ T cells sorted from blood. The CDR3 DNA follows: TGTGCCAGCAGCCGTCTGAGTGGCACTGAAGCTTTCTTT. Translated: CASSRLSGTEAFF.